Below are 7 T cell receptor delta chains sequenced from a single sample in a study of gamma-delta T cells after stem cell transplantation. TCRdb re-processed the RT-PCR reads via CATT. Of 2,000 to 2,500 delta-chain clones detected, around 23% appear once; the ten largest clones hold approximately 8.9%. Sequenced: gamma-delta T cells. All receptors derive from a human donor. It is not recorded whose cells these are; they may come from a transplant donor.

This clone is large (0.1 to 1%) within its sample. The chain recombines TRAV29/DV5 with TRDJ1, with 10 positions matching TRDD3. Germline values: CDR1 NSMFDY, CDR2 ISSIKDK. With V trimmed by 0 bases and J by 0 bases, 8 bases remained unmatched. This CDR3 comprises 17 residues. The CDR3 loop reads CAASGLPGGYYTDKLIF. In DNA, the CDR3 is TGTGCAGCAAGCGGTCTCCCTGGGGGATATTACACCGATAAACTCATCTTT.

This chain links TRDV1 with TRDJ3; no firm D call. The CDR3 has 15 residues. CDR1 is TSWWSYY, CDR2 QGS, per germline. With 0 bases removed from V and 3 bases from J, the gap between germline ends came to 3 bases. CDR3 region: CALGELNWDTRQMFF. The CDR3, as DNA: TGTGCTCTTGGGGAACTCAACTGGGACACCCGACAGATGTTTTTC.

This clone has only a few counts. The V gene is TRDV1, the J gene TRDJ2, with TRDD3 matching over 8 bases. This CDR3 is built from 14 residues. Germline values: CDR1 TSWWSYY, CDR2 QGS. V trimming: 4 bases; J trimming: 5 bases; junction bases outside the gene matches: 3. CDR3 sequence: CALGAWGITAQLFF. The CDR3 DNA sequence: TGTGCTCTTGGGGCGTGGGGGATCACAGCACAACTCTTCTTT.

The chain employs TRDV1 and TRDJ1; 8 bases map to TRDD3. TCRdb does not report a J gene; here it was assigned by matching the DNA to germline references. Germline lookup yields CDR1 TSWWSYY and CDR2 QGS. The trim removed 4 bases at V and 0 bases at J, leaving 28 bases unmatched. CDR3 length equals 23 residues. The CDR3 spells CALGGPGTWGNGVTGGYTDKLIF. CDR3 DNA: TGTGCTCTTGGGGGTCCCGGAACCTGGGGGAACGGCGTAACGGGAGGGTACACCGATAAACTCATCTTT.

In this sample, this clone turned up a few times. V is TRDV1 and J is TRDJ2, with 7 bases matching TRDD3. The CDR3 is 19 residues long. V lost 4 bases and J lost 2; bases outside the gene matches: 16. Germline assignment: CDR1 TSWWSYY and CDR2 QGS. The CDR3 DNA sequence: TGTGCTCTTGGGGTTGGGGTGGGGCCCGTTGGGGGATTGACAGCACAACTCTTCTTT. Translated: CALGVGVGPVGGLTAQLFF.

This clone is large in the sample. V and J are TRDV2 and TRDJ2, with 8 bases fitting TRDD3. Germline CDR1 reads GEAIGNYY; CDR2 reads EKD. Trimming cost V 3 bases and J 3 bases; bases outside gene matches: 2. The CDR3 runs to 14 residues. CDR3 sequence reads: CACDSWGMTAQLFF. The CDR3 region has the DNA TGTGCCTGTGACTCCTGGGGGATGACAGCACAACTCTTCTTT.

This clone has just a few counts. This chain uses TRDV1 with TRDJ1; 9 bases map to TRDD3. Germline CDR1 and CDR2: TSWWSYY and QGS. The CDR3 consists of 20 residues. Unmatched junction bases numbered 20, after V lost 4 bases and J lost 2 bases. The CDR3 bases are TGTGCTCTTGGGGTTTCCTTCCCCAGGTGGGGGATAGGTCAGACCGATAAACTCATCTTT. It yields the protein CALGVSFPRWGIGQTDKLIF.